Listed below are T cell receptor beta chains from one sample, sequenced in a study of cytomegalovirus exposure and HLA in healthy donors. Profiling relied on immunoSEQ multiplex PCR, and the TCRdb table lists in-frame clones only, not all of them. The sample contains 150,000 to 200,000 clones, 70% to 90% of which appear only once. The sequenced material came from PBMCs. The receptors were sampled from a man aged 18 to 29 in good health and CMV-seropositive. The CDR3 runs from the conserved cysteine through the conserved F or W. D genes are given only for firm matches. Clone size appears in some rows only: once, few, many, or a class for an expanded clone.

V gene	D gene	clone size	J gene	CDR3 DNA	CDR3 protein
TRBV7-2	TRBD1	-	TRBJ1-5	TGTGCCAGCAGCTCGCAACAGGGGGGCAATCAGCCCCAGCATTTT	CASSSQQGGNQPQHF
TRBV9	TRBD1	-	TRBJ2-7	TGTGCCAGCAGCGTAGACACAGGGGGTGCCTACGAGCAGTACTTC	CASSVDTGGAYEQYF
TRBV13	TRBD2	once	TRBJ2-7	TGTGCCAGCAGCTTTAGAGCGGGGGGAATTACTTACGAGCAGTACTTC	CASSFRAGGITYEQYF
TRBV19	TRBD1	-	TRBJ2-3	TGTGCCAGTAGTCTTCCCCGGGACAGGGTCCCAGATACGCAGTATTTT	CASSLPRDRVPDTQYF
TRBV18	-	-	TRBJ1-1	TGTGCCAGCTCACTCGTCGGGGCGGGACTGAACACTGAAGCTTTCTTT	CASSLVGAGLNTEAFF
TRBV7-8	-	-	TRBJ2-5	TGTGCCAGCAGCCCCCGCGGAAAAGAGACCCAGTACTTC	CASSPRGKETQYF
TRBV5-8	TRBD1	-	TRBJ2-3	TGTGCCAGCAGCTTGGTCTTCGGACAGGGTAGCACAGATACGCAGTATTTT	CASSLVFGQGSTDTQYF
TRBV5-4	-	once	TRBJ2-1	TGTGCCAGCAGCTACCGGACTGGGGTTTTGATCTTC	CASSYRTGVLIF
TRBV15	-	-	TRBJ1-1	TGTGCCACCAGCAGAGTCGCCGGGACATCTCTTTCCTTCTTT	CATSRVAGTSLSFF
TRBV11-2	-	-	TRBJ2-1	TGTGCCAGCAGCTCTGGACTAAACAATGAGCAGTTCTTC	CASSSGLNNEQFF
TRBV27	-	-	TRBJ2-1	TGTGCCAGCAGCTACGGGTCGGGAGAGCAGTTCTTC	CASSYGSGEQFF
TRBV9	TRBD2	-	TRBJ2-1	TGTGCCAGCAGCCCAGTAGGGGCCTTAGCGGGAGCCTACAATGAGCAGTTCTTC	CASSPVGALAGAYNEQFF
TRBV19	TRBD1	-	TRBJ2-1	TGTGCCAGTAGTCTGGGACAGAACAATGAGCAGTTCTTC	CASSLGQNNEQFF
TRBV7-8	TRBD2	few	TRBJ2-7	TGTGCCAGCAGCTTAGCGCGCAGCGGGGGGGCCTACGAGCAGTACTTC	CASSLARSGGAYEQYF
TRBV27	TRBD1	-	TRBJ2-7	TGTGCCAGCAATGACAGGGGGAGCGAGCAGTACTTC	CASNDRGSEQYF
TRBV18	TRBD1	-	TRBJ1-1	TGTGCCAGCTCACCCGACAGGGAAGGTGAAGCTTTCTTT	CASSPDREGEAFF
TRBV7-2	-	-	TRBJ2-2	TGTGCCAGCAGCTTAGAGTGGGGGCCGGCCGGGGAGCTGTTTTTT	CASSLEWGPAGELFF
TRBV12-5	-	-	TRBJ1-5	TGTGCTAGTGGCCCTACGGCGGCCCCGAATCAGCCCCAGCATTTT	CASGPTAAPNQPQHF
TRBV11-2	-	-	TRBJ1-1	TGTGCCAGCAGCCCGAGACGGGTAGGCCGAATGGAAGAAGCTTTCTTT	CASSPRRVGRMEEAFF
TRBV5-1	-	-	TRBJ2-1	TGCGCCAGCAGCTTGGGTCAGGCGGGTGAGCAGTTCTTC	CASSLGQAGEQFF
TRBV9	TRBD2	-	TRBJ2-5	TGTGCCAGCAGCGTAGACCTAGCGGGGGGGCTACAAGAGACCCAGTACTTC	CASSVDLAGGLQETQYF
TRBV25-1	-	-	TRBJ2-1	TGTGCCAGCAGTGAATACGGCGGCAGGGGATTGAATGAGCAGTTCTTC	CASSEYGGRGLNEQFF
TRBV6-5	-	-	TRBJ2-7	TGTGCCAGCAGTCCGGACTACCAACTCTACGAGCAGTACTTC	CASSPDYQLYEQYF
TRBV28	TRBD1	-	TRBJ1-5	TGTGCCAGCAGAGAACAGGGGAGCAATCAGCCCCAGCATTTT	CASREQGSNQPQHF
TRBV13	TRBD1	-	TRBJ1-5	TGTGCCAGCAGCTCCGGACAGGGGACTTCGGCCCAGCATTTT	CASSSGQGTSAQHF
TRBV29-1	TRBD2	-	TRBJ2-6	TGCAGCGTCGTAGGGACTAGCGGGGGCGGGGCCAACGTCCTGACTTTC	CSVVGTSGGGANVLTF
TRBV5-8	-	-	TRBJ1-2	TGTGCCAGCAAGAGGCGAGAGGTGTATGGCTACACCTTC	CASKRREVYGYTF
TRBV18	TRBD1	once	TRBJ1-4	TGTGCCAGCTCACCGAGAACCCATACAGGGGCGGGTAATGAAAAACTGTTTTTT	CASSPRTHTGAGNEKLFF
TRBV5-1	TRBD2	-	TRBJ2-5	TGCGCCAGCACGGACGGGGGGGCCGGAGAGACCCAGTACTTC	CASTDGGAGETQYF
TRBV7-9	TRBD2	-	TRBJ2-7	TGTGCCAGCAGCATCTCAAACGTAGCGGGGGACTCCTACGAGCAGTACTTC	CASSISNVAGDSYEQYF
TRBV7-9	TRBD1	-	TRBJ2-1	TGTGCCAGCAGCGTACCGGGACAGATCAACAATGAGCAGTTCTTC	CASSVPGQINNEQFF
TRBV5-1	-	once	TRBJ1-6	TGCGCCAGCAGGCCAGGGTATGATTCACCCCTCCACTTT	CASRPGYDSPLHF
TRBV7-8	-	few	TRBJ2-1	TGTGCCAGCAGCTTAGCCTTTGGGGCCGGGGGACATGAGCAGTTCTTC	CASSLAFGAGGHEQFF
TRBV5-1	-	-	TRBJ2-1	TGCGCCAGCAGCTCGGCGGGACAGTTCGATGAGCAGTTCTTC	CASSSAGQFDEQFF
TRBV4-3	-	-	TRBJ2-1	TGCGCCAGCAGCCAAGTGCGCTCCTACAATGAGCAGTTCTTC	CASSQVRSYNEQFF
TRBV7-6	TRBD2	-	TRBJ2-3	TGTGCCAGCAGCCACAGGACTAGCGCGACAGATACGCAGTATTTT	CASSHRTSATDTQYF
TRBV7-2	-	-	TRBJ1-2	TGTGCCAGCAGCTACCAGAATTATGGCTACACCTTC	CASSYQNYGYTF
TRBV4-2	-	-	TRBJ2-3	TGTGCCAGCAGCCAAGATCAGGAGCGGCCTGGCACAGATACGCAGTATTTT	CASSQDQERPGTDTQYF
TRBV21-1	-	-	TRBJ2-7	TGTGCCAGCAGCGTACACAGAAACTACGAGCAGTACTTC	CASSVHRNYEQYF
TRBV5-1	-	-	TRBJ2-7	TGCGCCAGCAGCCAGGGGGGCTGGACAGCGAATTACGAGCAGTACTTC	CASSQGGWTANYEQYF
TRBV19	-	few	TRBJ1-1	TGTGCCAGTAGTATAAACACCCGGGGTGGGAACACTGAAGCTTTCTTT	CASSINTRGGNTEAFF
TRBV18	TRBD1	-	TRBJ1-2	TGTGCCAGCTCACCATCCGGACAGGGTCACTATGGCTACACCTTC	CASSPSGQGHYGYTF
TRBV5-1	TRBD1	-	TRBJ2-1	TGCGCCAGCACCCCGTTGTCAGGGGGCGATCAAGACAATGAGCAGTTCTTC	CASTPLSGGDQDNEQFF
TRBV5-4	TRBD1	-	TRBJ1-1	TGTGCCAGCAGCTTGGACAGGGGGGCTGAAGCTTTCTTT	CASSLDRGAEAFF
TRBV19	TRBD1	-	TRBJ2-7	TGTGCCAGTAGTAGGACAGGTCGGAACGAGCAGTACTTC	CASSRTGRNEQYF
TRBV19	TRBD1	-	TRBJ2-7	TGTGCCAGTAGTCCCGGGACAGCGACCTACGAGCAGTACTTC	CASSPGTATYEQYF
TRBV5-4	-	once	TRBJ2-2	TGTGCCCCCCGTTCGGGACTCACCGGGGAGCTGTTTTTT	CAPRSGLTGELFF
TRBV30	TRBD1	once	TRBJ2-7	TGTGCCGCGGACAACAGGGGCTACGAGCAGTACTTC	CAADNRGYEQYF
TRBV14	-	-	TRBJ1-2	TGTGCCAGCAGCCGCATGGGTGGGGCCGCAGGGTTGAGTGGTGGAGGCTACACCTTC	CASSRMGGAAGLSGGGYTF
TRBV19	TRBD1	few	TRBJ1-4	TGTGCCAGTAGTTCCTTACCGGGACAGGGTCGGAGGACTAATGAAAAACTGTTTTTT	CASSSLPGQGRRTNEKLFF
TRBV29-1	TRBD1	-	TRBJ2-7	TGCAGCGTTCTTACAGGGGATAACTACGAGCAGTACTTC	CSVLTGDNYEQYF